What follows describes a single T cell receptor beta chain. Germline loops: CDR1 SEHNR, CDR2 FQNEAQ (reference sequence). CDR3 length: 14 amino acids. Trimming shortened V by 2 bases and J by 6 bases, and 13 bases separated the two germline ends. This specimen belongs to a study of early T cells in non-severe SARS-CoV-2 infection. TCRdb recomputed calls from the 5' RACE reads with MiXCR, one row per CDR3 protein. This table holds 61,000 or so distinct CDR3 sequences, approximately 12% found once. V gene TRBV7-9 combines with J gene TRBJ1-1, with TRBD1 as a possible D gene (6 bases). The TCR was taken from an adult who was a healthcare worker with PCR-confirmed SARS-CoV-2 infection or an uninfected control (not recorded which). The donor label of this sample is uncertain. Sequenced here: whole blood, sampled at baseline. The CDR3 spells CASSLQGIFPEAFF. For the CDR3, the DNA is TGTGCCAGCAGCTTACAGGGGATTTTCCCTGAAGCTTTCTTT. Full variable domain (remainder filled in from reference TRBV7-9 and TRBJ1-1): DTGVSQNPRHKITKRGQNVTFRCDPISEHNRLYWYRQTLGQGPEFLTYFQNEAQLEKSRLLSDRFSAERPKGSFSTLEIQRTEQGDSAMYLCASSLQGIFPEAFFGQGTRLTVV.